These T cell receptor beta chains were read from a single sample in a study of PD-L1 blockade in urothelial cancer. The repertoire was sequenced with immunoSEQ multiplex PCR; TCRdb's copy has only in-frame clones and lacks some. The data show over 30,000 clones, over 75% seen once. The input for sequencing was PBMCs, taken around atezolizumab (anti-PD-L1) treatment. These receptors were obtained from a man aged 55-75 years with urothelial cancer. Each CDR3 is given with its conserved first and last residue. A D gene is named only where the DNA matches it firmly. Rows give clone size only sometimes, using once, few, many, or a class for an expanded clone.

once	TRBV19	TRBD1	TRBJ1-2	TGTGCCAGTGAGGGGGCAAGCTATGGCTACACCTTC	CASEGASYGYTF
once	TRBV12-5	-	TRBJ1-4	TGTGCTAGTGGTTTGGTTAGGGGGGGCCCCGTTAATGAAAAACTGTTTTTT	CASGLVRGGPVNEKLFF
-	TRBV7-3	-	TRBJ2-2	TGTGCCAGCAGCTTCGGTCGGGTGGTCGGGGAGCTGTTTTTT	CASSFGRVVGELFF
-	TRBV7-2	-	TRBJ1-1	TGTGCCAGCAGCAGAGGTGGGAGGGAAGCTTTCTTT	CASSRGGREAFF
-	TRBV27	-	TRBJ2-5	TGTGCCAGCAGTCCCAGGCGCTTAGAGACCCAGTACTTC	CASSPRRLETQYF
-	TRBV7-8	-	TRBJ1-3	TGTGCCAGCAGCGTGACAGAAAACACCATATATTTT	CASSVTENTIYF
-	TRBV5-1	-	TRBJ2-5	TGCGCCAGCAGCTTGGTTGCGACAAAAGAGACCCAGTACTTC	CASSLVATKETQYF
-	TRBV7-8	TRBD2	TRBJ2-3	TGTGCCAGCAGCCCAACTCGACTAGCGGGAGGGCGGGGCGCAGATACGCAGTATTTT	CASSPTRLAGGRGADTQYF
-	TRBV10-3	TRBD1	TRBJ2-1	TGTGCCATCAGTAAAGCCGGGACAGGGGGGGACAATGAGCAGTTCTTC	CAISKAGTGGDNEQFF
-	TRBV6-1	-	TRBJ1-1	TGTGCCAGCAGAGCCATGGACTTATTGAACACTGAAGCTTTCTTT	CASRAMDLLNTEAFF
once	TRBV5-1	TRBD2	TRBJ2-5	TGCGCCAGCAACAACGTAGCGGGGGGACAAGAGACCCAGTACTTC	CASNNVAGGQETQYF
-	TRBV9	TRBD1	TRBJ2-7	TGTGCCAGCAGCGTAGGACAGGGCCTAGGTGAGCAGTACTTC	CASSVGQGLGEQYF
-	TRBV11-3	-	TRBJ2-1	TGTGCCAGCAGCTTGGGCGACGGCAATGAGCAGTTCTTC	CASSLGDGNEQFF
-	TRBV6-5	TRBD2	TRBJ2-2	TGTGCCAGCAGTTTGGCGGGACTACAGAACACCGGGGAGCTGTTTTTT	CASSLAGLQNTGELFF
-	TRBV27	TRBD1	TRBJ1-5	TGTGCCAGCAGAAGGACAGGGGGGAATCAGCCCCAGCATTTT	CASRRTGGNQPQHF
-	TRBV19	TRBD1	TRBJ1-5	TGTGCCAGTGGTGTCCAGGGGGCTCAGCCCCAGCATTTT	CASGVQGAQPQHF
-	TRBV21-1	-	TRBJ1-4	TGTGCCAGCAGCAGAAAGACAGGGGGTGGCGAAAAACTGTTTTTT	CASSRKTGGGEKLFF
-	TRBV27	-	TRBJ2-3	TGTGCCAGCAGTTTCTCGAGACTCTCCCTAAGGGAGACAGATACGCAGTATTTT	CASSFSRLSLRETDTQYF
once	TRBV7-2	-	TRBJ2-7	TGTGCCAGCAGCTTGAGGTACGTGAACGAGCAGTACTTC	CASSLRYVNEQYF
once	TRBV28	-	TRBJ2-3	TGTGCCAGCACCAACCCCGGGAACCCGCGTGATACGCAGTATTTT	CASTNPGNPRDTQYF
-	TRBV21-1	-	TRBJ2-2	TGTGCCAGCAGCTCCAGGACAGGTCATCGGAGTACCGGGGAGCTGTTTTTT	CASSSRTGHRSTGELFF
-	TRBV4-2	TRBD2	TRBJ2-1	TGTGCCAGCAGCCAAGATTCTGATAGCGGGAGCTCCTACAATGAGCAGTTCTTC	CASSQDSDSGSSYNEQFF
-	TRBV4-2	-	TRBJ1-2	TGTGCCAGCAGCCAAGATCGCCCAGGGTTGGACTTC	CASSQDRPGLDF
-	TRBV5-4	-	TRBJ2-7	TGTGCCAGCAGCTTGAGTGAGCGTTCGAGCTACGAGCAGTACTTC	CASSLSERSSYEQYF
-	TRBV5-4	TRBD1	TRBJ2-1	TGTGCCAGCAGAGCCGGGACAGGAGTTGGCCTTTTGGGTAATGAGCAGTTCTTC	CASRAGTGVGLLGNEQFF
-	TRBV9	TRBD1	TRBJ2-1	TGTGCCAGCAGCCCTTGGCCTGGGGACAGGGTCATATCAAGTCACAATGAGCAGTTCTTC	CASSPWPGDRVISSHNEQFF
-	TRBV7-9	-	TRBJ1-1	TGTGCCAGCAGCTCGGGGACTGAAGCTTTCTTT	CASSSGTEAFF
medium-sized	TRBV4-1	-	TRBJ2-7	TGCGCCAGCAGCCAAGCCGAGACAGGATCCTTCTCCTACGAGCAGTACTTC	CASSQAETGSFSYEQYF
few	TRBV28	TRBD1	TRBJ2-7	TGTGCCAGCAGCAGACACAGGGGGGCCTACGAGCAGTACTTC	CASSRHRGAYEQYF
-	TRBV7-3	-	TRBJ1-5	TGTGCCAGCAGCTTAAGGGGGGAAGGACAGCCCCAGCATTTT	CASSLRGEGQPQHF
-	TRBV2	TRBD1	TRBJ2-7	TGTGCCAGCAGTGTGGCAGGGGGAAGGGAGCAGTACTTC	CASSVAGGREQYF
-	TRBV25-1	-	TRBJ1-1	TGTGCCAGCAGGGACGCGGGGGGGACCACTGAAGCTTTCTTT	CASRDAGGTTEAFF
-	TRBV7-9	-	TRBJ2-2	TGTGCCAGCAGGTTTACAGGGCCCGGGGAGCTGTTTTTT	CASRFTGPGELFF